The T cell receptor (beta chain) under discussion was sequenced for a study of immune heterogeneity within non-small cell lung tumors. Study-wide context: 4 squamous cell carcinomas, approximately 11 non-squamous carcinomas and 1 not otherwise specified made up the tumors. Study results and limitations: Tumor sites within a patient were found to share identical dominant CDR3 beta clonotypes, and site-unique high-frequency clones were also present.

The authors used 550 to 750 ng of bulk tumor genomic DNA per sample as template. Doctors removed several biopsies from each primary tumor during surgery, keeping them far apart. Patients underwent curative surgery for non-small cell lung cancer (untreated and newly diagnosed). Individuals who provided samples were patients with newly diagnosed non-small cell lung cancer who were having surgery with curative intent. By sample share, this clonotype is medium-sized (0.01 to 0.1%). No antigen is known for it. Multiplex PCR amplified the TCR beta CDR3 region. Its first round ran for around 10 cycles with 32 V and 13 J primers. TCRdb redid the calling of the multiplex PCR reads with MiXCR, one entry per CDR3 protein. The sample lists some 10,000 distinct CDR3 sequences, just under 30% seen once, with about 8% in the top ten. This CDR3 region has 14 residues. Trimming stripped 2 bases from V and 5 bases from J, with 12 bases between.

The chain links TRBV12-3 or TRBV12-4 to TRBJ2-5; D possibly corresponds to TRBD1 (6 bases). The specimen sequenced was lung tumor tissue. The sequence was collected from a woman in her sixties or seventies with non-small cell lung cancer. CDR3 DNA sequence: TGTGCCAGCAGTTTACCGGCTAGGGGGGAGACCCAGTACTTC. It codes for CASSLPARGETQYF.